This T cell receptor beta chain was identified during a study of blood T cell repertoires in COVID-19. Sequencing was performed with immunoSEQ multiplex PCR; in TCRdb, only in-frame clones are kept and a portion is missing. Of fewer than 600,000 clones listed, approximately 88% were seen once; the top ten hold about 2%. CDR3 length: 13 amino acids. The germline gives CDR1 LNHNV, CDR2 YYDKDF (reference sequence). Trimming stripped 5 bases from V and 4 bases from J, with 11 bases between. The chain has TRBV15 and TRBJ1-1; D is unclear. The sequence was collected from a woman aged 40 to 50 who had recovered from COVID-19. Sequenced: PBMCs or T cells enriched from blood (not recorded which). The CDR3 nucleotides are TGTGCCACCAGCGTGCGGTACGGCACTGAAGCTTTCTTT. Residues: CATSVRYGTEAFF.